This T cell receptor beta chain was sequenced in a study of T-cell memory formation after mild COVID-19. Whole-study context: Largely donor-specific TCR clusters were found.

This clonotype came up a few times. From the 5' RACE reads, TCRdb called clonotypes with MiXCR, one entry per CDR3 protein. The table shows 350,000 to 500,000 distinct CDR3 sequences, with about 22% occurring only once. Looked up from germline, CDR1 is MNHEY and CDR2 is SVGAGI. The CDR3 extends over 15 amino acids. V lost 3 bases and J lost 4, with 13 bases in between. This clonotype originated in an adult woman who had mild COVID-19 (a few samples of this study predate the infection). Cell type and time point are not known. The chain has TRBV6-5 and TRBJ2-1; maybe TRBD2 (7 bases). Material: PBMCs or a T cell subset sorted from them (not recorded which). CDR3 amino acids: CASSYGLGGYNEQFF. For the CDR3, the DNA is TGTGCCAGCAGTTATGGACTAGGGGGGTACAATGAGCAGTTCTTC.